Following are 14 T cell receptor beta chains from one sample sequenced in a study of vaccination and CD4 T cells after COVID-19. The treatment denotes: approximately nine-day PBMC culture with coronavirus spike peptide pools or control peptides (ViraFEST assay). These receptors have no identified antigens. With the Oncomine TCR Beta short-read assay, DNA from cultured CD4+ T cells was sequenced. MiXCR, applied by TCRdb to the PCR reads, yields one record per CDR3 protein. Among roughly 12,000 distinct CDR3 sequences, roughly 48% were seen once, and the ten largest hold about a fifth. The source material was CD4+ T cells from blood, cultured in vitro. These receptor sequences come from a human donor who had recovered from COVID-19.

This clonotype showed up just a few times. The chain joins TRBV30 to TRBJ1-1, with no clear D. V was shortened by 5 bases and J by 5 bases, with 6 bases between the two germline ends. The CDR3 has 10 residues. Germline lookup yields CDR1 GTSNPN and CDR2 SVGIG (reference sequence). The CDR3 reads CAWGRTEAFF. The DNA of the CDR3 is TGTGCCTGGGGTCGGACTGAAGCTTTCTTT. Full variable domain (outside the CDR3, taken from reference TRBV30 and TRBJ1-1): SQTIHQWPATLVQPVGSPLSLECTVEGTSNPNLYWYRQAAGRGLQLLFYSVGIGQISSEVPQNLSASRPQDRQFILSSKKLLLSDSGFYLCAWGRTEAFFGQGTRLTVV.

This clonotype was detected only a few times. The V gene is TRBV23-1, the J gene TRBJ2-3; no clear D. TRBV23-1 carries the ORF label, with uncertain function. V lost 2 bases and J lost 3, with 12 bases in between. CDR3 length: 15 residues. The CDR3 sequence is CASSQPSGRTDTQYF. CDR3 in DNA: TGCGCCAGCAGTCAACCTTCAGGACGGACAGATACGCAGTATTTT.

The CDR3 region is CASSYYTGELFF. CDR3 nucleotide sequence: TGTGCCAGCAGTTACTACACCGGGGAGCTGTTTTTT. The V and J genes are TRBV28 and TRBJ2-2; no clear D gene. From germline, CDR1 is MDHEN and CDR2 SYDVKM. CDR3 length equals 12 residues. Between the trimmed V and J ends, which lost 4 bases and 3 bases, there was a span of 3 bases.

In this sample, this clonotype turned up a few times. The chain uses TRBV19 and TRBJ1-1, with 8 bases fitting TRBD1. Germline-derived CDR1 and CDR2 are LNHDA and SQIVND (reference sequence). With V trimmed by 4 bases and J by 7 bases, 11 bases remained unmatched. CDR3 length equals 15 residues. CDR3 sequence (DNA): TGTGCCAGTAGTAGAAGGGACAGGAGGATGGGTGAAGCTTTCTTT. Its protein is CASSRRDRRMGEAFF. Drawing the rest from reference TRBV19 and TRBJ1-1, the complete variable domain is DGGITQSPKYLFRKEGQNVTLSCEQNLNHDAMYWYRQDPGQGLRLIYYSQIVNDFQKGDIAEGYSVSREKKESFPLTVTSAQKNPTAFYLCASSRRDRRMGEAFFGQGTRLTVV.

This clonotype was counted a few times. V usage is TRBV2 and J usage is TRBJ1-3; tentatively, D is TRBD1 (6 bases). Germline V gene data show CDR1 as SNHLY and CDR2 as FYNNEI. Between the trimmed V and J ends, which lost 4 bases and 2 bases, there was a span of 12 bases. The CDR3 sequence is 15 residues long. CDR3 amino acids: CASSGQGIAGNTIYF. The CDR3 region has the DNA TGTGCCAGCAGTGGGCAGGGGATCGCTGGAAACACCATATATTTT.

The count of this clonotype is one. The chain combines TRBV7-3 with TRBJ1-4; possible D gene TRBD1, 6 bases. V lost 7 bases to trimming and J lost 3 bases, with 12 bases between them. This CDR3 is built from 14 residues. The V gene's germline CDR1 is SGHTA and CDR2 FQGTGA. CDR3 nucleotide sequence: TGTGCCAGCACCCAACAGGGTTCTAATGAAAAACTGTTTTTT. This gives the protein CASTQQGSNEKLFF.

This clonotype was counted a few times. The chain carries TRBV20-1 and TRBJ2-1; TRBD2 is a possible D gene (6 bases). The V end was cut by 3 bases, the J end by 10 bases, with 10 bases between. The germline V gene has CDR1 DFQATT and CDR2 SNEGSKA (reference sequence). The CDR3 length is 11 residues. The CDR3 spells CSASGSMEQFF. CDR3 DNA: TGCAGTGCTAGCGGGAGCATGGAGCAGTTCTTC.

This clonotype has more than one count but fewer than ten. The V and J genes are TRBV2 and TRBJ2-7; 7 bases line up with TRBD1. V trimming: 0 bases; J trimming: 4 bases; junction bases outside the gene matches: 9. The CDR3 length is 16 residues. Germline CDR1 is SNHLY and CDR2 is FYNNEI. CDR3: CASSEARRGGKYEQYF. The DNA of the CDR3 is TGTGCCAGCAGTGAAGCGCGGAGAGGGGGCAAGTACGAGCAGTACTTC.

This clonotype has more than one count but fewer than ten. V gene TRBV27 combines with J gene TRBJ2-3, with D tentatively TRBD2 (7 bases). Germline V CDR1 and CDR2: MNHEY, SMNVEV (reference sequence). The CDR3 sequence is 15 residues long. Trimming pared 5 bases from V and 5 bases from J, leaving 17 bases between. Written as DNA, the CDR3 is TGTGCCAGCAGTCTACAGAGGAGGGGGGGAGATACGCAGTATTTT. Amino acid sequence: CASSLQRRGGDTQYF.

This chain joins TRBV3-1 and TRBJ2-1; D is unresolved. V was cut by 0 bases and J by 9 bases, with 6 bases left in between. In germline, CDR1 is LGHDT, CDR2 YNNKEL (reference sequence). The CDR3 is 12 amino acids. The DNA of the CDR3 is TGTGCCAGCAGCCAAGATACTGCTGAGCAGTTCTTC. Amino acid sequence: CASSQDTAEQFF.

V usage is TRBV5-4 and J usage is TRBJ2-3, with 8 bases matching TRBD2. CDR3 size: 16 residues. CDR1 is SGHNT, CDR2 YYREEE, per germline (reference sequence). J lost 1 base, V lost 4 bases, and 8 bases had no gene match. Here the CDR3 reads CASSPAAGARTDTQYF. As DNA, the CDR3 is TGTGCCAGCAGCCCAGCAGCGGGAGCTCGCACAGATACGCAGTATTTT.

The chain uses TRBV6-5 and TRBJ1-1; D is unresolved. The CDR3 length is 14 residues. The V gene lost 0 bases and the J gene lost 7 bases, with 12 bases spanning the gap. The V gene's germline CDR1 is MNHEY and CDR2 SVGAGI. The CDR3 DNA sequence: TGTGCCAGCAGTTACTCGTCACTACCAGGTGAAGCTTTCTTT. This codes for CASSYSSLPGEAFF.

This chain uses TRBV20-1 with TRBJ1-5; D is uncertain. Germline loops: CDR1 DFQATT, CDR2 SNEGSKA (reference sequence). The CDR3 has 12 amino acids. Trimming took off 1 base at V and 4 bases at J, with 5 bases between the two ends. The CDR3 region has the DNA TGCAGTGCTAGAGTCGAGAATCAGCCCCAGCATTTT. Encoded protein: CSARVENQPQHF.

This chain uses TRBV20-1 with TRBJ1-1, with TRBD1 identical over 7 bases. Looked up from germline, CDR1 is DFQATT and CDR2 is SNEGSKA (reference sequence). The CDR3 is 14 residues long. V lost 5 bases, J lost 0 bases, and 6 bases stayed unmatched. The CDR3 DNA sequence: TGCAGTGCTCCCAGGGGGAGATTGAACACTGAAGCTTTCTTT. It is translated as CSAPRGRLNTEAFF.